These T cell receptor beta chains were read from a single sample in a study of T cells in Graves' hyperthyroidism and ophthalmopathy. A single record per CDR3 protein comes from TCRdb applying MiXCR to the multiplex PCR reads. The sample includes fewer than 750,000 distinct CDR3 sequences, roughly 14% of them seen just once. The material sequenced was blood. The source of these receptors is a woman aged 40-49 years with Graves' ophthalmopathy. The CDR3 runs from the conserved cysteine through the conserved F or W. D genes are given only for firm matches. Size is omitted from some rows. Given values are once, few, many or a class for expanded clones.

size: few; length: 12; D: -; J: TRBJ1-1; V: TRBV2; DNA: TGTGCCAGTATCCCGGGACACCCTGAAGCTTTCTTT; CDR3: CASIPGHPEAFF
size: many; length: 14; D: -; J: TRBJ2-7; V: TRBV6-2/TRBV6-3; DNA: TGTGCCAGCATTCCCTCCGGGACACACTACGAGCAGTACTTC; CDR3: CASIPSGTHYEQYF
size: many; length: 14; D: -; J: TRBJ2-1; V: TRBV2; DNA: TGTGCCAGCAGGACCCTTGGGACCATTGATGAGCAGTTCTTC; CDR3: CASRTLGTIDEQFF
size: many; length: 13; D: -; J: TRBJ1-2; V: TRBV5-1; DNA: TGCGCCAGCAGCTTGTGGAGCTCCGATGGCTACACCTTC; CDR3: CASSLWSSDGYTF
size: -; length: 14; D: TRBD1; J: TRBJ1-5; V: TRBV6-4; DNA: TGTGCCAGCAGTACCGACAGGGCAAATCAGCCCCAGCATTTT; CDR3: CASSTDRANQPQHF
size: few; length: 16; D: -; J: TRBJ2-7; V: TRBV20-1; DNA: TGCAGTGCTAGACTTCCCGAGACAGTTGCCTTCTACGAGCAGTACTTC; CDR3: CSARLPETVAFYEQYF
size: -; length: 17; D: TRBD1; J: TRBJ1-2; V: TRBV6-1; DNA: TGTGCCAGCAGCCCCCGGGACAGTCCCCACCCGTACTATGGCTACACCTTC; CDR3: CASSPRDSPHPYYGYTF
size: few; length: 15; D: -; J: TRBJ2-7; V: TRBV6-5; DNA: TGTGCCAGCAGTTACCGGACAGCGCAGGGGTCCGAGCAGTACTTC; CDR3: CASSYRTAQGSEQYF
size: -; length: 16; D: TRBD1; J: TRBJ2-7; V: TRBV11-1; DNA: TGTGCCAGCAGCTCCTCCGGGACAGGGGTTCTCTACGAGCAGTACTTC; CDR3: CASSSSGTGVLYEQYF
size: many; length: 15; D: TRBD1; J: TRBJ2-7; V: TRBV6-2/TRBV6-3; DNA: TGTGCCAGCAGCCCTTCCGGGACAGTCCCACGCGAGCAGTACTTC; CDR3: CASSPSGTVPREQYF
size: -; length: 15; D: -; J: TRBJ2-5; V: TRBV24-1; DNA: TGTGCCACCAGTGATTCAACCCCGGGGCAAGAGACCCAGTACTTC; CDR3: CATSDSTPGQETQYF
size: many; length: 16; D: TRBD1; J: TRBJ2-7; V: TRBV6-5; DNA: TGTGCCAGCAGTTACTCTCGTGAGGCAGGGGGCTACGAGCAGTACTTC; CDR3: CASSYSREAGGYEQYF
size: few; length: 14; D: -; J: TRBJ2-2; V: TRBV28; DNA: TGTGCCAGCCTTAATTCAGGGTCCACCGGGGAGCTGTTTTTT; CDR3: CASLNSGSTGELFF
size: many; length: 13; D: -; J: TRBJ2-5; V: TRBV19; DNA: TGTGCCAGTGGAATGTCAGGGGTAGAGACCCAGTACTTC; CDR3: CASGMSGVETQYF
size: -; length: 15; D: -; J: TRBJ2-7; V: TRBV20-1; DNA: TGCAGTGCTAGATACGCGACGGGGTTCATATCCGAGCAGTACTTC; CDR3: CSARYATGFISEQYF
size: many; length: 12; D: -; J: TRBJ1-2; V: TRBV29-1; DNA: TGCAGCACAGGAGGGGCAGGATATGGCTACACCTTC; CDR3: CSTGGAGYGYTF
size: -; length: 15; D: -; J: TRBJ2-4; V: TRBV6-1; DNA: TGTGCCAGCAGCCCCCGCGGGACAGTAGAAAACATTCAGTACTTC; CDR3: CASSPRGTVENIQYF
size: few; length: 18; D: TRBD2; J: TRBJ2-2; V: TRBV6-2/TRBV6-3; DNA: TGTGCCAGCAGTTACGATGGACTAGCGGGAGGCGGCACCGGGGAGCTGTTTTTT; CDR3: CASSYDGLAGGGTGELFF
size: many; length: 15; D: TRBD1; J: TRBJ2-1; V: TRBV9; DNA: TGTGCCAGCGGTCAAACGGACAGGCCCTACAATGAGCAGTTCTTC; CDR3: CASGQTDRPYNEQFF
size: -; length: 12; D: -; J: TRBJ2-7; V: TRBV5-1; DNA: TGCGCCAGCATCGGGACAAACTACGAGCAGTACTTC; CDR3: CASIGTNYEQYF
size: many; length: 14; D: -; J: TRBJ2-5; V: TRBV20-1; DNA: TGCAGTGCTCAAGGGGACGCAGGCCAAGAGACCCAGTACTTC; CDR3: CSAQGDAGQETQYF
size: many; length: 14; D: -; J: TRBJ1-1; V: TRBV20-1; DNA: TGCAGTGCTAGAAAGGGGGAGGGAACCACTGAAGCTTTCTTT; CDR3: CSARKGEGTTEAFF
size: many; length: 17; D: TRBD2; J: TRBJ2-2; V: TRBV7-2; DNA: TGTGCCAGCAGCTTAGCGAGTAGCGGGAGGGGCACCGGGGAGCTGTTTTTT; CDR3: CASSLASSGRGTGELFF
size: many; length: 15; D: -; J: TRBJ1-2; V: TRBV28; DNA: TGTGCCAGCAGTTTATCCCCTACAGGGCGCTATGGCTACACCTTC; CDR3: CASSLSPTGRYGYTF
size: many; length: 14; D: TRBD1; J: TRBJ1-1; V: TRBV6-2/TRBV6-3; DNA: TGTGCCAGCAGTTACCGGACAGGATACACTGAAGCTTTCTTT; CDR3: CASSYRTGYTEAFF
size: -; length: 11; D: -; J: TRBJ1-1; V: TRBV6-5; DNA: TGTGCCAGCAGTTACGGGGCAGGCCAAAGCTTT; CDR3: CASSYGAGQSF
size: few; length: 16; D: -; J: TRBJ1-1; V: TRBV3-1; DNA: TGTGCCAGCAGCCAAGAGACAGAAGTCCTATACACTGAAGCTTTCTTT; CDR3: CASSQETEVLYTEAFF
size: many; length: 15; D: TRBD2; J: TRBJ2-7; V: TRBV11-2; DNA: TGTGCCAGCAGACTCGGACTAGCGGGACTCTACGAGCAGTACTTC; CDR3: CASRLGLAGLYEQYF
size: -; length: 17; D: TRBD1; J: TRBJ2-7; V: TRBV27; DNA: TGTGCCAGCAGTCCGCGGACAGGGGTTTTTCGCTCCTACGAGCAGTACTTC; CDR3: CASSPRTGVFRSYEQYF
size: many; length: 17; D: -; J: TRBJ2-2; V: TRBV6-5; DNA: TGTGCCAGCAGTTACTCCGGTGGAGGGGGTAACACCGGGGAGCTGTTTTTT; CDR3: CASSYSGGGGNTGELFF
size: many; length: 16; D: -; J: TRBJ1-1; V: TRBV7-2; DNA: TGTGCCAGCAGCTCGCCCCTTGGACAGAGGAACACTGAAGCTTTCTTT; CDR3: CASSSPLGQRNTEAFF
size: -; length: 12; D: -; J: TRBJ1-6; V: TRBV7-2; DNA: TGTGCCAGCAGCTTCGAGTATTCACCCCTCCACTTT; CDR3: CASSFEYSPLHF
size: many; length: 13; D: -; J: TRBJ1-1; V: TRBV28; DNA: TGTGCCAGCACGGTCGGGGCGAGCACTGAAGCTTTCTTT; CDR3: CASTVGASTEAFF
size: -; length: 14; D: -; J: TRBJ1-6; V: TRBV27; DNA: TGTGCCAGCAGTTTAAGAATTAGAGATTCACCCCTCCACTTT; CDR3: CASSLRIRDSPLHF
size: many; length: 15; D: -; J: TRBJ2-1; V: TRBV7-3; DNA: TGTGCCAGCAGCTTGGGGGCTAGCGACTACAATGAGCAGTTCTTC; CDR3: CASSLGASDYNEQFF
size: few; length: 13; D: -; J: TRBJ1-1; V: TRBV30; DNA: TGTGCCTGGAAAGCCGCAGGGAACACTGAAGCTTTCTTT; CDR3: CAWKAAGNTEAFF
size: few; length: 13; D: -; J: TRBJ1-1; V: TRBV30; DNA: TGTGCCTGGAGCATGCAGGTGAACACTGAAGCTTTCTTT; CDR3: CAWSMQVNTEAFF
size: few; length: 14; D: -; J: TRBJ2-7; V: TRBV10-3; DNA: TGTGCCATCAGGGACGGTACTAGCTCCTACGAGCAGTACTTC; CDR3: CAIRDGTSSYEQYF
size: -; length: 14; D: TRBD2; J: TRBJ2-7; V: TRBV28; DNA: TGTGCCAGCAGACGGGCGGGAGGGCCGGGGGAGCAGTACTTC; CDR3: CASRRAGGPGEQYF
size: many; length: 14; D: -; J: TRBJ1-2; V: TRBV30; DNA: TGTGCCTGGAGTGGTGCAGATTCCATCTATGGCTACACCTTC; CDR3: CAWSGADSIYGYTF
size: many; length: 14; D: -; J: TRBJ2-2; V: TRBV12-3/TRBV12-4; DNA: TGTGCCAGCAGTTTATTCGTCTCCACCGGGGAGCTGTTTTTT; CDR3: CASSLFVSTGELFF
size: many; length: 14; D: -; J: TRBJ2-7; V: TRBV11-2; DNA: TGTGCCAGCAGCCCGGACTTACGTTCCTACGAGCAGTACTTC; CDR3: CASSPDLRSYEQYF
size: -; length: 13; D: -; J: TRBJ2-2; V: TRBV18; DNA: TGTGCCAGCTCACCACAGGTGACCAGGGAGCTGTTTTTT; CDR3: CASSPQVTRELFF
size: -; length: 14; D: TRBD1; J: TRBJ2-7; V: TRBV12-3/TRBV12-4; DNA: TGTGCCAGCAGGTTGGGGACAGGACGCTACGAGCAGTACTTC; CDR3: CASRLGTGRYEQYF
size: many; length: 15; D: TRBD2; J: TRBJ2-2; V: TRBV28; DNA: TGTGCCAGCTGGGGCGGACTAGACCGGGCCGGGGAGCTGTTTTTT; CDR3: CASWGGLDRAGELFF
size: many; length: 15; D: -; J: TRBJ2-7; V: TRBV28; DNA: TGTGCCAGCAATCCTAGGGGAGGAAGATTTGACGAGCAGTACTTC; CDR3: CASNPRGGRFDEQYF
size: many; length: 15; D: TRBD2; J: TRBJ2-7; V: TRBV20-1; DNA: TGCAGTGCTGCTCAACTGGGACTAGCGTCTGGGGAGCAGTACTTC; CDR3: CSAAQLGLASGEQYF
size: few; length: 14; D: -; J: TRBJ1-2; V: TRBV4-3; DNA: TGCGCCAGCAGCCAAGACTGGCAGGAGGGCGGCTACACCTTC; CDR3: CASSQDWQEGGYTF
size: -; length: 16; D: TRBD2; J: TRBJ2-7; V: TRBV11-2; DNA: TGTGCCAGCAGCTTAGAGGTTAGCGGGAGGACCTACGAGCAGTACTTC; CDR3: CASSLEVSGRTYEQYF
size: many; length: 15; D: -; J: TRBJ1-1; V: TRBV7-2; DNA: TGTGCCAGCAGCTTAGTTTATGGGGGCGGAGCTGAAGCTTTCTTT; CDR3: CASSLVYGGGAEAFF
size: many; length: 15; D: TRBD2; J: TRBJ2-7; V: TRBV7-2; DNA: TGTGCCAGCAGCTCGCGGGCTAGCGGGAGCTACGAGCAGTACTTC; CDR3: CASSSRASGSYEQYF
size: -; length: 14; D: -; J: TRBJ2-7; V: TRBV5-1; DNA: TGCGCCAGCAGCACGGGCCTAGGGAATTACGAGCAGTACTTC; CDR3: CASSTGLGNYEQYF
size: many; length: 14; D: TRBD1; J: TRBJ2-7; V: TRBV20-1; DNA: TGCAGTGCTAGATCTCAGACAGGGTCCTACGAGCAGTACTTC; CDR3: CSARSQTGSYEQYF
size: -; length: 14; D: TRBD2; J: TRBJ2-7; V: TRBV11-2; DNA: TGTGCCAGCAGCACGAGCGGGGTGGTCTACGAGCAGTACTTC; CDR3: CASSTSGVVYEQYF
size: many; length: 12; D: TRBD2; J: TRBJ2-7; V: TRBV7-2; DNA: TGTGCCAGCAGCTTAAATAGCGGGGGTCAGTACTTC; CDR3: CASSLNSGGQYF
size: many; length: 14; D: TRBD1; J: TRBJ2-7; V: TRBV12-3/TRBV12-4; DNA: TGTGCCAGCAGTTCCAGGGGGCAAGGCATCGAGCAGTACTTC; CDR3: CASSSRGQGIEQYF
size: many; length: 16; D: TRBD2; J: TRBJ2-7; V: TRBV28; DNA: TGTGCCACCAACGGGGGGGCGGCCTGGGGATTCTACGAGCAGTACTTC; CDR3: CATNGGAAWGFYEQYF
size: many; length: 15; D: -; J: TRBJ2-5; V: TRBV6-2/TRBV6-3; DNA: TGTGCCAGCAGTTACCCTCCAGGGATCCGAGAGACCCAGTACTTC; CDR3: CASSYPPGIRETQYF